A selection of T cell receptor beta chains follows, all from one sample in a study of cytomegalovirus exposure and HLA in healthy donors. Some clones are missing from TCRdb's copy, which holds only in-frame ones; the method was immunoSEQ multiplex PCR. The table records 250,000 to 350,000 clones, roughly 90% of them present only once. Sequencing input: PBMCs. Receptors originate from a man between 40 and 49 years old in good health and CMV-seropositive. CDR3s include the opening cysteine and the closing phenylalanine or tryptophan. Each record gives: V gene, J gene, D gene, CDR3 protein. The D gene is left open where the match is weak.

V: TRBV9
J: TRBJ2-5
D: TRBD2
CDR3: CASSVGGGRNRETQYF

V: TRBV27
J: TRBJ2-1
D: TRBD1
CDR3: CASSRQGSGPQEQFF

V: TRBV11-2
J: TRBJ2-7
D: TRBD1
CDR3: CASSPLNRGRGSSYEQYF

V: TRBV5-4
J: TRBJ2-1
D: TRBD2
CDR3: CASSRTSGAYNEQFF

V: TRBV28
J: TRBJ1-4
D: NA
CDR3: CASSPDRETNEKLFF

V: TRBV19
J: TRBJ2-3
D: NA
CDR3: CASSTGDIPSTDTQYF

V: TRBV25-1
J: TRBJ2-3
D: TRBD1
CDR3: CASSEWRTGSDTQYF

V: TRBV19
J: TRBJ2-6
D: NA
CDR3: CASKRPGTGANVLTF

V: TRBV19
J: TRBJ1-2
D: TRBD1
CDR3: CASRTGSYGYTF

V: TRBV2
J: TRBJ2-1
D: TRBD1
CDR3: CASTPISDRADNEQFF

V: TRBV19
J: TRBJ1-5
D: NA
CDR3: CASSILGAYSNQPQHF

V: TRBV7-6
J: TRBJ2-6
D: TRBD1
CDR3: CASSIPPTGTGANVLTF

V: TRBV4-1
J: TRBJ2-7
D: TRBD2
CDR3: CASSPGLAQSSYEQYF

V: TRBV5-1
J: TRBJ2-7
D: TRBD2
CDR3: CASSLRGAGALPYEQYF

V: TRBV10-3
J: TRBJ1-4
D: NA
CDR3: CAIRGGPNEKLFF

V: TRBV2
J: TRBJ2-6
D: NA
CDR3: CASSGRAGANVLTF

V: TRBV9
J: TRBJ2-7
D: TRBD2
CDR3: CASSPGLAAYEQYF

V: TRBV25-1
J: TRBJ2-7
D: TRBD1
CDR3: CASSDDRGLSEQYF

V: TRBV9
J: TRBJ2-5
D: NA
CDR3: CASSVAEGEGQETQYF

V: TRBV14
J: TRBJ2-1
D: NA
CDR3: CASSRRGSYNEQFF

V: TRBV30
J: TRBJ2-2
D: NA
CDR3: CAWSVQGELFF

V: TRBV9
J: TRBJ1-4
D: TRBD1
CDR3: CASSPWGQGASEKLFF

V: TRBV10-1
J: TRBJ2-7
D: TRBD2
CDR3: CASSDRLAVGEQYF

V: TRBV9
J: TRBJ1-6
D: TRBD1
CDR3: CASSASLITGDSPLHF

V: TRBV28
J: TRBJ2-4
D: TRBD2
CDR3: CASSLQLAGTLNIQYF

V: TRBV27
J: TRBJ2-7
D: NA
CDR3: CASSPGQLGYEQYF

V: TRBV6-5
J: NA
D: TRBD1
CDR3: CASSKTGKAYEQYF

V: TRBV5-1
J: TRBJ1-4
D: NA
CDR3: CASSWGRAREKLFF

V: TRBV29-1
J: TRBJ1-1
D: TRBD1
CDR3: CSVPGQVGTEAFF

V: TRBV14
J: TRBJ2-5
D: TRBD2
CDR3: CASAGGEATQETQYF

V: TRBV9
J: TRBJ2-1
D: TRBD1
CDR3: CASSVLGQGYNEQFF

V: TRBV28
J: TRBJ1-2
D: TRBD1
CDR3: CASSPGQDNYGYTF

V: TRBV28
J: TRBJ2-1
D: NA
CDR3: CASRRVVRDYNEQFF

V: TRBV6-5
J: TRBJ1-4
D: TRBD1
CDR3: CASRPDRGNEKLFF

V: TRBV29-1
J: TRBJ2-2
D: NA
CDR3: CSVVDSENTGELFF